This T cell receptor beta chain was obtained from a study of T cells in Graves' hyperthyroidism and ophthalmopathy. Notes on the study in general: It was a median 6.5 months before onset that the model predicted ophthalmopathy.

With respect to this clonotype: The antigen remains undetermined.

The V end lost 11 bases, the J end lost 5 bases, and 12 bases lay between the germline ends. From germline, CDR1 is SNHLY and CDR2 FYNNEI. This CDR3 spans 11 amino acids. Amplified regions were TCR beta CDR3 sequences from RNA transcripts. In the first-round RT-PCR of the TCR CDR3, the HTBI primer set was used. TCRdb reprocessed the multiplex PCR reads via MiXCR and lists one record per CDR3 protein. The data hold approximately 510,000 distinct CDR3 sequences, with approximately 48% observed a single time. The V and J genes are TRBV2 and TRBJ2-5; the D gene is possibly TRBD2 (5 bases). The clonotype was recovered from an adult woman with Graves' disease, either hyperthyroidism or ophthalmopathy (not recorded which). Sequenced input: peripheral blood or thyroid tissue (not recorded which). The CDR3 loop is CARMGGETQYF. The CDR3 DNA is TGTGCCCGAATGGGCGGGGAGACCCAGTACTTC.